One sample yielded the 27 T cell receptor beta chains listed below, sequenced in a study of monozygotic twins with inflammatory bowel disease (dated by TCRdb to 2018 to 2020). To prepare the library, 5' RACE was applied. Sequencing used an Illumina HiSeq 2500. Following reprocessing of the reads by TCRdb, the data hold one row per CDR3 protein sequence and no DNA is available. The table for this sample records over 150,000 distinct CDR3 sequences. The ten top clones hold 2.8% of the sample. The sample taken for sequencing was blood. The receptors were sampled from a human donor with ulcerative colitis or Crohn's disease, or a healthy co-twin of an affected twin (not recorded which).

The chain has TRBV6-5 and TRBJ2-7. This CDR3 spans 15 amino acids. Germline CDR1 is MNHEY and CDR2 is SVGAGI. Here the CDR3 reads CASSSDGQPLYEQYF.

CDR3 in amino acids: CASGWGSGRYDEQFF. The gene calls are TRBV10-1 and TRBJ2-1; the D gene TCRdb calls, TRBD2, cannot be checked with no DNA. Germline V gives CDR1 WNHNN, CDR2 SYGVQD (reference sequence). This CDR3 contains 15 residues.

This CDR3 is CASSRSFRTADSTDTQYF. The chain has TRBV5-1 and TRBJ2-3; TCRdb gives TRBD1 as the D gene, but with no DNA this cannot be confirmed. Germline CDR1 reads SGHRS; CDR2 reads YFSETQ. There are 18 residues in the CDR3.

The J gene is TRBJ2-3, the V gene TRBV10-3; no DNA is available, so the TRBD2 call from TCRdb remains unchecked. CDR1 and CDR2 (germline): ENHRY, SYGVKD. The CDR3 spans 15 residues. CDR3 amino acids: CAISESPSGGYTQYF.

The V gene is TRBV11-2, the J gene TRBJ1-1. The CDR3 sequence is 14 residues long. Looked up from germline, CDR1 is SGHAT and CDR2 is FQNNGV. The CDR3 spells CASSPNYQNTEAFF.

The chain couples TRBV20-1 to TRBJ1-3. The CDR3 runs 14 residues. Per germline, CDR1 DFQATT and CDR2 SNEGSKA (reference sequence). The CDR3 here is CSAWDLGSGNTIYF.

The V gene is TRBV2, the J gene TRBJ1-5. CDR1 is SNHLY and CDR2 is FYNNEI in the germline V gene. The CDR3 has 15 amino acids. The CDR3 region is CASSEFASSNQPQHF.

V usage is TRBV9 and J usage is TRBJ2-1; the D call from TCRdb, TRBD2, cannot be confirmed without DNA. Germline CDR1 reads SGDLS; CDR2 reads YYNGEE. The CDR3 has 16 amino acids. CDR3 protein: CASSERLAGGDNEQFF.

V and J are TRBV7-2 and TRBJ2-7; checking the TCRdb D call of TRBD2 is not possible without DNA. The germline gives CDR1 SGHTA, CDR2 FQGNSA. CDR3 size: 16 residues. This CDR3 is CASSQTLASGSYEQYF.

The CDR3 is CSASDRHLGQGGEKLFF. The chain couples TRBV20-1 to TRBJ1-4; TCRdb's assignment of TRBD1 cannot be checked, as there is no DNA. The CDR3 contains 17 residues. Germline V gives CDR1 DFQATT, CDR2 SNEGSKA (reference sequence).

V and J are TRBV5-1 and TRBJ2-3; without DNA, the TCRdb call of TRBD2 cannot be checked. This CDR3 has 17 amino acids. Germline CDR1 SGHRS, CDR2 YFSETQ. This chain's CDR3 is CASSAGLAGGPGDTQYF.

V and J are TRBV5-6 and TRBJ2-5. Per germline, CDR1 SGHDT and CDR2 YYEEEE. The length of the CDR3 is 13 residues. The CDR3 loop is CASMRRYQETQYF. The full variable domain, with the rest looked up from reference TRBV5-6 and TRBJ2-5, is DAGVTQSPTHLIKTRGQQVTLRCSPKSGHDTVSWYQQALGQGPQFIFQYYEEEERQRGNFPDRFSGHQFPNYSSELNVNALLLGDSALYLCASMRRYQETQYFGPGTRLLVL.

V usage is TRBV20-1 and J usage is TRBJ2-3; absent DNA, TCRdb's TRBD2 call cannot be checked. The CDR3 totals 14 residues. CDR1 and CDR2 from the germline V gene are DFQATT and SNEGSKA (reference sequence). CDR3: CSAPSDPRTDTQYF.

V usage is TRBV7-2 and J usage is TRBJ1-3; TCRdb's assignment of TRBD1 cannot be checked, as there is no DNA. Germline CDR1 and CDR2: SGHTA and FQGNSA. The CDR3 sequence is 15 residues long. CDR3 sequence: CASSTETGIGNTIYF.

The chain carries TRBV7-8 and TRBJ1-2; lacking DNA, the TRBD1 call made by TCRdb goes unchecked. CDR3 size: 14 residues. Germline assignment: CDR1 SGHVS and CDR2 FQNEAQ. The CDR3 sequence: CASSFSGGNYGYTF.

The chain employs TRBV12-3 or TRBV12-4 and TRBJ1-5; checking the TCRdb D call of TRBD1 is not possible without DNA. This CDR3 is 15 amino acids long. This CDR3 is CASSFRQGGHQPQHF.

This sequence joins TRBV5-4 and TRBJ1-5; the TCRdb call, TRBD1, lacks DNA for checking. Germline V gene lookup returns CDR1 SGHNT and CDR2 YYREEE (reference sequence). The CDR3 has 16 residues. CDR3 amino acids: CASSSGQGGSNQPQHF.

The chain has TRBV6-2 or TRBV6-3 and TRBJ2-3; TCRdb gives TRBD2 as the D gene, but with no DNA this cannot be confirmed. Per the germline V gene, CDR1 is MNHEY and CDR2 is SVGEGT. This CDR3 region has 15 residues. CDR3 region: CASSYLGLSTDTQYF.

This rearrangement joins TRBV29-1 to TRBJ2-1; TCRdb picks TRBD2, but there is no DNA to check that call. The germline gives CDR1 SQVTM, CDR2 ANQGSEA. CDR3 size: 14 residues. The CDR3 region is CSGAIAGDYNEQFF.

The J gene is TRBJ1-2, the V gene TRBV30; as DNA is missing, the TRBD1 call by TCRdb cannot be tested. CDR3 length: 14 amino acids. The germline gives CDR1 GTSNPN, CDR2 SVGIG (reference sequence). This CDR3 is CAWSVLQGHYGYTF.

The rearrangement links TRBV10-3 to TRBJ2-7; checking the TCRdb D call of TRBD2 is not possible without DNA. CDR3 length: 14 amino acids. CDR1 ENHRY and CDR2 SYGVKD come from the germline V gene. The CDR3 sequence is CAISEFQAGYEQYF.

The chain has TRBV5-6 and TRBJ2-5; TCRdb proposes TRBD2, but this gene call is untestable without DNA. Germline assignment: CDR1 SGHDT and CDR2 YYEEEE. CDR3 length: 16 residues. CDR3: CASSLGLAGAVETQYF.

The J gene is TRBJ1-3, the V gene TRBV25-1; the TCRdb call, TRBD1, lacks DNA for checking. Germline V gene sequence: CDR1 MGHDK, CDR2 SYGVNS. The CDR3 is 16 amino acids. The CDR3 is CASSGQSRGSGNTIYF.

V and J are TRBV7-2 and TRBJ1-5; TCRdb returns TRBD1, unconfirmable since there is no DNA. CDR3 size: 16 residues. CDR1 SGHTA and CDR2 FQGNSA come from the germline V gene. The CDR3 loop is CASSSPLTGRNQPQHF.

The CDR3 spells CATRAGSNQPQHF. This sequence joins TRBV6-5 and TRBJ1-5. CDR3 length: 13 amino acids. Germline lookup yields CDR1 MNHEY and CDR2 SVGAGI.

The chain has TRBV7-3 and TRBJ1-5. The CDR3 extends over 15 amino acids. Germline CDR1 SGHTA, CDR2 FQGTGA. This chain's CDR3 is CASSLIGGNNQPQHF.

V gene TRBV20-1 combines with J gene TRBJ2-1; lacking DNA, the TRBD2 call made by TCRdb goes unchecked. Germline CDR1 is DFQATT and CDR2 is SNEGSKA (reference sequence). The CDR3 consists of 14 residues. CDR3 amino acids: CSAQAQREVGEQFF.